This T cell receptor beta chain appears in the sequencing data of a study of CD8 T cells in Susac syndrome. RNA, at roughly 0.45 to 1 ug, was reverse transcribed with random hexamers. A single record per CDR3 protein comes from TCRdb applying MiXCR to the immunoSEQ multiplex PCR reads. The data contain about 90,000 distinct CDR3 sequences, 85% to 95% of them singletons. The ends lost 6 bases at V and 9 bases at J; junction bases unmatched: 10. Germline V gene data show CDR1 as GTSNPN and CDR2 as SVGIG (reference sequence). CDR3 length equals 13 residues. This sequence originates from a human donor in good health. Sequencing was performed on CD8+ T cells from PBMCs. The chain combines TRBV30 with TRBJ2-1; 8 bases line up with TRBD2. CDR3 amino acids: CACPGGARVEQFF. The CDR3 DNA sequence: TGTGCCTGCCCGGGGGGGGCAAGGGTTGAGCAGTTCTTC.